These 18 T cell receptor beta chains share one sample of origin, sequenced in a study of shared clonotypes between healthy human individuals. Using immunoSEQ multiplex PCR, the repertoire was profiled, and TCRdb retains in-frame clones only, with some absent. The repertoire consists of approximately 470,000 clones, with roughly 80% occurring once and the leading ten covering approximately 11%. What was sequenced was PBMCs. The source is a middle-aged woman in good health. Some clones in this sample may be carry-over from other donors' samples.

The rearrangement links TRBV19 to TRBJ2-3; D ambiguous. This CDR3 is built from 18 residues. Germline CDR1 and CDR2: LNHDA and SQIVND (reference sequence). The V end was cut by 2 bases, the J end by 0 bases, with 18 bases between. The CDR3 spells CASSISQEYSTSTDTQYF. CDR3 sequence (DNA): TGTGCCAGTAGTATATCCCAAGAATACAGCACTAGCACAGATACGCAGTATTTT.

The sample holds one count of this clone. The V call is TRBV11-2, the J call TRBJ1-3, with D uncertain. The germline V gene encodes CDR1 SGHAT and CDR2 FQNNGV. Trimming left V 5 bases short and J 0 bases short, with 11 bases between. This CDR3 spans 15 amino acids. The CDR3 DNA follows: TGTGCCAGCAGCCCCAGCCATGACTCTGGAAACACCATATATTTT. Its translation is CASSPSHDSGNTIYF. The full variable domain, in which reference TRBV11-2 and TRBJ1-3 provide the parts outside the CDR3, is EAGVAQSPRYKIIEKRQSVAFWCNPISGHATLYWYQQILGQGPKLLIQFQNNGVVDDSQLPKDRFSAERLKGVDSTLKIQPAKLEDSAVYLCASSPSHDSGNTIYFGEGSWLTVV.

In the case of this clone: The junction departs from germline at one end; a sequencing error may be responsible. The chain has TRBV4-1 and TRBJ2-7, with D possibly called TRBD1 or TRBD2 (6 bases each). The CDR3 sequence is 10 residues long. Germline lookup yields CDR1 MGHRA and CDR2 YSYEKL. CDR3 sequence (DNA): TGCGCCAGCAGCCACCCGGGGGCCTTCTTC. Amino acids: CASSHPGAFF.

The chain is built from TRBV28 and TRBJ1-2; D is unclear. Germline lookup yields CDR1 MDHEN and CDR2 SYDVKM. Trimming left V 2 bases short and J 2 bases short, with 15 bases between. This CDR3 is built from 16 residues. CDR3 bases: TGTGCCAGCAGTTTACGCCGGTGGGGAAAAAACTATGGCTACACCTTC. Its translation: CASSLRRWGKNYGYTF.

As to this clone: This likely reflects a read error, since a far larger clone is one base away. The chain couples TRBV30 to TRBJ2-2; the D call may be TRBD1 or TRBD2 (6 bases each). Germline CDR1 and CDR2: GTSNPN and SVGIG (reference sequence). Trimming cost V 3 bases and J 5 bases, with 16 bases left between them. CDR3 length: 15 amino acids. CDR3 sequence: CAWRSAGEVTGELFF. For the CDR3, the DNA is TGTGCCTGGAGGAGTGCAGGGGAGGTTACCGGGGAGCTGTTTTTT.

A single count supports this clone. The CDR3 bases are TGTGCCAGCAGCGATACCGGGATCCGCTACAATGAGCAGTTCTTC. This translates into CASSDTGIRYNEQFF. J is TRBJ2-1 and V is TRBV7-3; tentatively, D is TRBD2 (5 bases). Germline V CDR1 and CDR2: SGHTA, FQGTGA. The V end lost 5 bases, the J end lost 3 bases, and 14 bases lay between the germline ends. The CDR3 is 15 amino acids.

Of note for this clone: A single base is all that separates this from a far larger clone, so a read error is likely. The chain employs TRBV2 and TRBJ1-2; tentative D call: TRBD1 (5 bases). The CDR3 extends over 13 amino acids. Between the trimmed V and J ends, which lost 5 bases and 10 bases, there was a span of 17 bases. CDR1 and CDR2 (germline): SNHLY, FYNNEI. CDR3 protein: CASSPTGTDDYTF. DNA of the CDR3: TGTGCCAGCAGTCCGACTGGGACGGATGACTACACCTTC.

DNA for the CDR3: TGCGCCAGCAGCCAAGGGACCTTAGGAACGGCAGACTCTGGAAACACCATATATTTT. This translates into CASSQGTLGTADSGNTIYF. The chain uses TRBV5-1 and TRBJ1-3, with D maybe TRBD1 (5 bases). The CDR3 has 19 amino acids. Germline V gene lookup returns CDR1 SGHRS and CDR2 YFSETQ. V was shortened by 4 bases and J by 0 bases, with 23 bases between the two germline ends.

This clone came up many times. This chain links TRBV11-2 with TRBJ2-5; 10 bases line up with TRBD2. The CDR3 has 15 residues. Germline V gene sequence: CDR1 SGHAT, CDR2 FQNNGV. V dropped 3 bases and J dropped 2; count of bases not matched to a gene: 3. CDR3: CASSFGLAEQETQYF. CDR3 sequence (DNA): TGTGCCAGCAGCTTTGGACTAGCGGAACAAGAGACCCAGTACTTC.

CDR3 DNA sequence: TGCGCCAGCAGCCCCGGGGACCTCAATCAGCCCCAGCATTTT. Protein product: CASSPGDLNQPQHF. This chain links TRBV5-1 with TRBJ1-5, with D possibly TRBD1 on 5 matching bases. Trimming removed 4 bases at V and 3 bases at J, with 11 bases between. Germline CDR1 is SGHRS and CDR2 is YFSETQ. The CDR3 length is 14 residues. Looking up the rest from reference TRBV5-1 and TRBJ1-5 gives the full variable domain: KAGVTQTPRYLIKTRGQQVTLSCSPISGHRSVSWYQQTPGQGLQFLFEYFSETQRNKGNFPGRFSGRQFSNSRSEMNVSTLELGDSALYLCASSPGDLNQPQHFGDGTRLSIL.

A note on this clone: This probably arose from a read error, given a far larger clone one base away. V is TRBV29-1 and J is TRBJ1-1; weak D call: TRBD1 (6 bases). This CDR3 region has 14 residues. Germline CDR1 SQVTM, CDR2 ANQGSEA. Trimming shortened V by 6 bases and J by 3 bases, and 17 bases separated the two germline ends. The CDR3 region has the DNA TGCAGCGTCCTCGGGTGGGGGGCGGACACTGAAGCTTTCTTT. This sequence encodes CSVLGWGADTEAFF.

The table lists this clone with many counts. The CDR3, as DNA: TGTGCCAGCAGTAAGGGACAGACTCACTTGCAGTACTTC. Translation gives CASSKGQTHLQYF. This sequence joins TRBV28 and TRBJ2-7; TRBD1 matches at 7 bases. With V trimmed by 5 bases and J by 9 bases, 10 bases remained unmatched. The length of the CDR3 is 13 residues. Germline CDR1 reads MDHEN; CDR2 reads SYDVKM.

The genes are TRBV2 and TRBJ2-3; 8 bases fit TRBD1. The CDR3 has 14 residues. Trimming cost V 7 bases and J 2 bases; bases outside gene matches: 5. CDR1 SNHLY and CDR2 FYNNEI come from the germline V gene. The CDR3 loop is CASTVDRVTDTQYF. CDR3 bases: TGTGCCAGCACTGTGGACAGGGTCACAGATACGCAGTATTTT.

Concerning this clone itself: It differs at one base from a far larger clone, so likely a read error. The chain combines TRBV27 with TRBJ1-2; D is possibly TRBD1 (5 bases). Per germline, CDR1 MNHEY and CDR2 SMNVEV (reference sequence). This CDR3 is 15 amino acids long. Trimming cost V 5 bases and J 2 bases, with 15 bases left between them. The DNA of the CDR3 is TGTGCCAGCAGTCCGAGACAGTGGGGGAACTATGGCTACACCTTC. Translated, it gives CASSPRQWGNYGYTF.

The rearrangement links TRBV28 to TRBJ2-3; maybe TRBD1 (6 bases). CDR1 and CDR2 (germline): MDHEN, SYDVKM. Trimming took 6 bases from V and 7 from J, leaving 14 bases between them. The CDR3 covers 13 residues. In DNA, the CDR3 is TGTGCCAGCAGACAGGGACGGCCAAATACGCAGTATTTT. It translates to CASRQGRPNTQYF. The full variable domain, rest sourced from reference TRBV28 and TRBJ2-3, is DVKVTQSSRYLVKRTGEKVFLECVQDMDHENMFWYRQDPGLGLRLIYFSYDVKMKEKGDIPEGYSVSREKKERFSLILESASTNQTSMYLCASRQGRPNTQYFGPGTRLTVL.

As regards this clone: This specimen includes other DNA sequences encoding the same CDR3. The genes are TRBV28 and TRBJ2-7, with no clear D. Germline V gene lookup returns CDR1 MDHEN and CDR2 SYDVKM. V lost 4 bases, J lost 1 base, and 5 bases lay in between. This CDR3 contains 12 residues. DNA for the CDR3: TGTGCCAGCAGTTGGGGATCCTACGAGCAGTACTTC. This encodes CASSWGSYEQYF.

Comment on this clone: A far larger clone lies a single base away; this is likely a read error. Distinct nucleotide sequences in the sample also encode this CDR3. The chain uses TRBV11-2 and TRBJ2-3, with a tentative D call TRBD2 (7 bases). Germline V CDR1 and CDR2: SGHAT, FQNNGV. CDR3 length: 15 amino acids. Trimming stripped 3 bases from V and 4 bases from J, with 14 bases between. The CDR3 nucleotides read TGTGCCAGCAGCTTTTGGGGGGGCTCTCCAGATACGCAGTATTTT. Protein: CASSFWGGSPDTQYF.

This chain uses TRBV5-1 with TRBJ1-1; D gene unclear. Germline V lookup: CDR1 SGHRS, CDR2 YFSETQ. The CDR3 spans 15 residues. Trimming removed 0 bases from V and 3 bases from J, with 12 bases in between. The CDR3 coding sequence is TGCGCCAGCAGCTTGGATGGCGGTGAGGACACTGAAGCTTTCTTT. Its translation: CASSLDGGEDTEAFF.